This T cell receptor beta chain was sequenced for a study of shared clonotypes between healthy human individuals. The assay was immunoSEQ multiplex PCR, and TCRdb's table has in-frame clones only and misses some. The sample has approximately 1.5 million clones; roughly 98% are singletons. The CDR3 totals 16 residues. Looked up from germline, CDR1 is LNHDA and CDR2 is SQIVND (reference sequence). V dropped 9 bases and J dropped 1; count of bases not matched to a gene: 11. This clone was seen only once. The chain employs TRBV19 and TRBJ2-2; 7 positions agree with TRBD2. Sample: naive CD4+ T cells sorted from blood. This sample's subset: CD45RA+ positively selected. The clonotype comes from a man aged 25 to 45 in good health. This CDR3 reads CASRQAGRQNTGELFF. The CDR3 bases are TGTGCCAGCCGGCAAGCGGGGCGACAGAACACCGGGGAGCTGTTTTTT.